This entry lists 9 T cell receptor beta chains sequenced from one sample in a study of Graves' ophthalmopathy and Graves' hyperthyroidism. RNA transcripts were the template, and TCR beta CDR3 regions were amplified from them. Second-round multiplex PCR came after first-round RT-PCR with HTBI primers. TCRdb re-analysed the multiplex PCR reads in MiXCR, keeping a single row per CDR3 protein. The sample lists around 1.1 million distinct CDR3 sequences, less than 45% occurring once. The sample taken for sequencing was peripheral blood or thyroid tissue (not recorded which). All receptors come from an adult man with Graves' hyperthyroidism.

This chain uses TRBV5-5 with TRBJ1-2; a possible D gene is TRBD1 (5 bases). Germline lookup yields CDR1 SGHKS and CDR2 YYEKEE (reference sequence). The ends were cut back, 4 bases at V and 4 bases at J, with 17 bases in the middle. This CDR3 region has 15 residues. The CDR3 DNA reads as TGTGCCAGCAGCCCCCAGACAGCGGATCCCTATGGCTACACCTTC. It translates to CASSPQTADPYGYTF.

As to this clonotype: Just one base apart from a much larger clone, this may be a read error. The chain links TRBV5-6 to TRBJ1-5; no reliable D call. V lost 3 bases, J lost 3 bases, and 16 bases lay in between. Germline-derived CDR1 and CDR2 are SGHDT and YYEEEE. The CDR3 covers 16 residues. The CDR3, as DNA: TGTGCCAGCAGCTCACTTGGGAGCAACCTCAATCAGCCCCAGCATTTT. Protein: CASSSLGSNLNQPQHF.

This clonotype was counted only a few times. The V and J genes are TRBV11-2 and TRBJ2-5; 10 bases match TRBD2. The ends lost 4 bases at V and 4 bases at J; junction bases unmatched: 21. The CDR3 has 20 residues. The germline V gene encodes CDR1 SGHAT and CDR2 FQNNGV. The CDR3 region is CASSSHTRGAGTSVGETQYF. The CDR3 nucleotides are TGTGCCAGCAGCTCACACACCCGGGGGGCTGGGACTAGCGTTGGAGAGACCCAGTACTTC.

This clonotype was seen once. The J gene is TRBJ2-2, the V gene TRBV30, with TRBD1 matching 7 bases. The CDR3 has 14 residues. V lost 8 bases to trimming and J lost 6 bases; unmatched junction nucleotides: 12. Germline values: CDR1 GTSNPN, CDR2 SVGIG (reference sequence). The CDR3 is CARRQGVSPGELFF. The CDR3 coding sequence is TGTGCCCGACGACAGGGTGTCAGTCCCGGGGAGCTGTTTTTT.

The rearrangement joins TRBV27 to TRBJ1-5, with D unresolved. There are 15 residues in the CDR3. V was shortened by 5 bases and J by 0 bases, with 11 bases between the two germline ends. Germline V CDR1 and CDR2: MNHEY, SMNVEV (reference sequence). The DNA for the CDR3 is TGTGCCAGCAGTCCATGGAAGAATAGCAATCAGCCCCAGCATTTT. This encodes CASSPWKNSNQPQHF.

This clonotype was observed at least ten times. This chain links TRBV12-3 or TRBV12-4 with TRBJ1-1; 7 bases agree with TRBD1. V dropped 6 bases and J dropped 8; count of bases not matched to a gene: 12. The CDR3 has 14 residues. Here the CDR3 reads CASSPGTDSREAFF. The CDR3 coding sequence is TGTGCCAGCAGCCCTGGGACAGATTCAAGAGAAGCTTTCTTT.

In this sample, this clonotype turned up many times. The rearrangement joins TRBV5-6 to TRBJ2-5; weak D call: TRBD2 (6 bases). Between the trimmed V and J ends, which lost 1 base and 4 bases, there was a span of 14 bases. The CDR3 has 15 amino acids. Germline V gene lookup returns CDR1 SGHDT and CDR2 YYEEEE. The CDR3 bases are TGTGCCAGCAGCTTGTCCCGCAAGGGAGGAGAGACCCAGTACTTC. It specifies CASSLSRKGGETQYF. The complete variable domain, with remaining parts taken from reference TRBV5-6 and TRBJ2-5, reads DAGVTQSPTHLIKTRGQQVTLRCSPKSGHDTVSWYQQALGQGPQFIFQYYEEEERQRGNFPDRFSGHQFPNYSSELNVNALLLGDSALYLCASSLSRKGGETQYFGPGTRLLVL.

This clonotype has a handful of counts. The chain has TRBV28 and TRBJ1-4; D possibly corresponds to TRBD1 (5 bases). The germline gives CDR1 MDHEN, CDR2 SYDVKM. The CDR3 runs to 12 residues. The V gene lost 5 bases and the J gene lost 4 bases, with 5 bases spanning the gap. The CDR3 here is CASSGGNEKLFF. As DNA, the CDR3 is TGTGCCAGCAGTGGGGGTAATGAAAAACTGTTTTTT.

Many counts were recorded for this clonotype. The J gene is TRBJ1-5, the V gene TRBV20-1; D might be TRBD1 (5 bases). The germline V and J ends were trimmed by 5 bases and 3 bases, with 11 bases remaining between them. The CDR3 loop spans 13 amino acids. CDR1 DFQATT and CDR2 SNEGSKA come from the germline V gene (reference sequence). CDR3 sequence: CSAESDNNQPQHF. CDR3 nucleotides: TGCAGTGCTGAGTCGGACAACAATCAGCCCCAGCATTTT.